The T cell receptor (beta chain) under discussion was sequenced for a study of cytomegalovirus exposure and HLA in healthy donors. Study as a whole: A data release that came early held approximately 85 million unique TCRs from HLA-typed donors.

A remark on this clone: No antigen is known for it.

PCR employed 60 Vbeta and 13 Jbeta primers. Clones were read by immunoSEQ multiplex PCR, and TCRdb kept only the in-frame ones, dropping some. The sample carries over 100,000 clones, approximately 82% recorded once. CDR1 and CDR2 from the germline V gene are MDHEN and SYDVKM. The germline V and J ends were trimmed by 8 bases and 3 bases, with 14 bases remaining between them. The CDR3 covers 15 residues. Donors likely had unrecorded immune exposures despite being nominally healthy when sampled. Regarding the study as a whole: Highly shared variants forming one cluster were likely a sequencing artifact.

The genes are TRBV28 and TRBJ2-6; maybe TRBD2 (6 bases). The sequenced sample was PBMCs. This sequence originates from a man aged 40-49 years in good health and CMV-seronegative. The CDR3 DNA reads as TGTGCCAGCCGTCCCGGGGGTAATGGGGCCAACGTCCTGACTTTC. As protein: CASRPGGNGANVLTF.